These 8 T cell receptor beta chains share one sample of origin, sequenced in a study of blood T cell repertoires in COVID-19. The assay was immunoSEQ multiplex PCR, and TCRdb's table has in-frame clones only and misses some. The sample has about 200,000 clones; about three quarters are singletons. The sequenced sample consisted of peripheral blood. The receptor source for this set is a woman in her 70s with acute or convalescent COVID-19.

The chain combines TRBV23-1 with TRBJ2-6; 11 positions agree with TRBD2. TRBV23-1 is filed as an ORF, its function uncertain. This CDR3 region has 18 residues. V shed 3 bases, J shed 3 bases, and the junction held 7 bases outside the gene matches. For the CDR3, the DNA is TGCGCCAGCAGTCACCGGCTAGCGGGGGGAAGTGGGGCCAACGTCCTGACTTTC. Translating gives CASSHRLAGGSGANVLTF.

The chain employs TRBV3-1 (or the pseudogene TRBV3-2) and TRBJ2-2; D perhaps matches TRBD2 (5 bases). Between the trimmed V and J ends, which lost 2 bases and 6 bases, there was a span of 10 bases. The CDR3 is 14 residues long. Germline CDR1 and CDR2: LGHDT and YNNKEL (reference sequence). CDR3 in DNA: TGTGCCAGCAGCCAAAGCGGTCTCTCCGGGGAGCTGTTTTTT. This sequence encodes CASSQSGLSGELFF.

This chain joins TRBV10-1 and TRBJ2-7, with 7 bases that match TRBD2. Germline V gene data show CDR1 as WNHNN and CDR2 as SYGVQD (reference sequence). Trimming cost V 5 bases and J 0 bases; bases outside gene matches: 4. This CDR3 spans 14 amino acids. The CDR3 region is CASSYGGNSYEQYF. CDR3 nucleotide sequence: TGCGCCAGCAGTTACGGGGGGAACTCCTACGAGCAGTACTTC.

The chain carries TRBV7-2 and TRBJ1-2; 11 bases are a match to TRBD1. The CDR3 spans 15 residues. The ends lost 1 base at V and 8 bases at J; junction bases unmatched: 6. Germline lookup yields CDR1 SGHTA and CDR2 FQGNSA. CDR3 residues: CASSLGTGGAGGYTF. The CDR3 DNA sequence: TGTGCCAGCAGCTTAGGGACAGGGGGCGCCGGCGGCTACACCTTC.

V gene TRBV21-1 combines with J gene TRBJ2-7; the table's D gene call, TRBD1, was not cross checked with the DNA. TRBV21-1 is given as a pseudogene. This CDR3 spans 16 amino acids. In DNA form, the CDR3 reads TGTGCCAGCAGCATAATCAGTTCCAGGCCCCTAAAAGAGCAGTACTTC. Its protein product is CASSIISSRPLKEQYF.

This chain uses TRBV11-3 with TRBJ1-2; unclear D gene. From germline, CDR1 is SGHNT and CDR2 YENEEA. V lost 1 base and J lost 4, with 7 bases in between. The CDR3 is 13 residues long. DNA for the CDR3: TGTGCCAGCAGCTTAGCTTCGAGCTATGGCTACACCTTC. It translates to CASSLASSYGYTF.

The V gene is TRBV3-1 (or the pseudogene TRBV3-2), the J gene TRBJ2-2; D gene uncertain. The length of the CDR3 is 15 residues. The V gene lost 1 base and the J gene lost 7 bases, with 13 bases spanning the gap. The V gene's germline CDR1 is LGHDT and CDR2 YNNKEL (reference sequence). The CDR3 reads CASSQARGPVGELFF. In DNA form, the CDR3 reads TGTGCCAGCAGCCAAGCAAGAGGCCCGGTCGGGGAGCTGTTTTTT.

J is TRBJ1-6 and V is TRBV6-5; D not resolved. The V end lost 2 bases, the J end lost 0 bases, and 8 bases lay between the germline ends. Germline loops: CDR1 MNHEY, CDR2 SVGAGI. This CDR3 has 16 residues. CDR3: CASSYDGNSYNSPLHF. CDR3 DNA sequence: TGTGCCAGCAGTTACGACGGGAACTCCTATAATTCACCCCTCCACTTT.